This T cell receptor beta chain was found in a study of monozygotic twins with inflammatory bowel disease. Notes on the study in general: No detectable difference in repertoire similarity separated concordant from discordant twins, possibly as a result of limited power.

For this clonotype: Antigen specificity is unknown.

TCRdb re-analyzed the 5' RACE reads; it lists each CDR3 protein once, without DNA. The sample holds approximately 400,000 distinct CDR3 sequences. CDR1 SGDLS and CDR2 YYNGEE come from the germline V gene. The CDR3 extends over 12 amino acids. This sequence was found in a human donor with ulcerative colitis or Crohn's disease, or a healthy co-twin of an affected twin (not recorded which). Sample: blood. This chain connects TRBV9 to TRBJ1-2; lacking DNA, the TRBD1 call made by TCRdb goes unchecked. The CDR3 spells CASSSDRYGCTF.